This T cell receptor (beta chain) derives from a study of CD8 T cells in Susac syndrome. A quantity of about 0.45 to 1 ug RNA underwent reverse transcription using random hexamers. MiXCR, run by TCRdb on the immunoSEQ multiplex PCR reads, gives a single entry per CDR3 protein. The sample records around 110,000 distinct CDR3 sequences, about 95% being singletons. The CDR3 is 15 amino acids. V was pared by 1 base and J by 0 bases, with 10 bases between. Germline CDR1 and CDR2: LGHNA and YNFKEQ. The V gene is TRBV4-2, the J gene TRBJ2-7; possibly TRBD1 for D (5 bases). This TCR was recovered from a human donor with Susac syndrome. The sequencing input was CD8+ T cells from PBMCs. The CDR3 DNA is TGTGCCAGCAGCCAAGGCTCCGACAGCTCCTACGAGCAGTACTTC. The encoded protein is CASSQGSDSSYEQYF.